The 19 T cell receptor beta chains below were found in one sample sequenced in a study of blood T cell repertoires in COVID-19. Data came from immunoSEQ multiplex PCR; TCRdb stores just in-frame clones and leaves some out. The table has around 100,000 clones, approximately 80% seen once. The sequenced sample consisted of peripheral blood. The receptor source for this set is a man in his 60s with acute or convalescent COVID-19.

The chain links TRBV6-4 to TRBJ1-1; no clear D gene. Germline CDR1 reads MRHNA; CDR2 reads SNTAGT. The germline V and J ends were trimmed by 6 bases and 2 bases, with 10 bases remaining between them. This CDR3 region has 13 residues. The CDR3 sequence: CASRIGENTEAFF. CDR3 nucleotide sequence: TGTGCCAGCAGGATCGGAGAAAACACTGAAGCTTTCTTT.

The chain employs TRBV30 and TRBJ1-6, with 9 bases matching TRBD1. The CDR3 totals 16 residues. From germline, CDR1 is GTSNPN and CDR2 SVGIG (reference sequence). The CDR3 nucleotides are TGTGCGATCGACCCGGGGACAGGGCACTATAATTCACCCCTCCACTTT. This sequence encodes CAIDPGTGHYNSPLHF.

The chain links TRBV19 to TRBJ2-2; 9 positions match TRBD2. With V trimmed by 7 bases and J by 2 bases, 2 bases remained unmatched. Germline lookup yields CDR1 LNHDA and CDR2 SQIVND (reference sequence). The CDR3 runs 14 residues. The CDR3 nucleotides are TGTGCCAGTATCGGGACTAGCAACACCGGGGAGCTGTTTTTT. Protein: CASIGTSNTGELFF.

The chain links TRBV18 to TRBJ2-2; a weak D match, TRBD2 (5 bases). This CDR3 has 16 residues. The ends were cut back, 3 bases at V and 1 base at J, with 12 bases in the middle. The V gene's germline CDR1 is KGHSH and CDR2 LQKENI. The CDR3, as DNA: TGTGCCAGCTCACCCATAGGGAGTTTGAACACCGGGGAGCTGTTTTTT. Protein product: CASSPIGSLNTGELFF. The full variable domain, with the rest looked up from reference TRBV18 and TRBJ2-2, is NAGVMQNPRHLVRRRGQEARLRCSPMKGHSHVYWYRQLPEEGLKFMVYLQKENIIDESGMPKERFSAEFPKEGPSILRIQQVVRGDSAAYFCASSPIGSLNTGELFFGEGSRLTVL.

The CDR3: CASSQDGGRGAFGYTF. The CDR3 nucleotides are TGTGCCAGCAGCCAAGACGGAGGGCGCGGGGCCTTCGGCTACACCTTC. V and J are TRBV4-2 and TRBJ1-2, with TRBD1 as a possible D gene (5 bases). Germline assignment: CDR1 LGHNA and CDR2 YNFKEQ. The CDR3 sequence is 16 residues long. V was cut by 0 bases and J by 8 bases, with 19 bases left in between.

This clone is a singleton in its sample. V gene TRBV6-2 or TRBV6-3 combines with J gene TRBJ1-1; 9 nucleotides match TRBD1. V lost 2 bases to trimming and J lost 4 bases; unmatched junction nucleotides: 8. The germline V gene has CDR1 MNHEY and CDR2 SVGEGT. CDR3 length: 16 residues. CDR3 sequence (DNA): TGTGCCAGCAGTTACGCCGCGACAGGGGGTTCCACTGAAGCTTTCTTT. Its translation: CASSYAATGGSTEAFF.

On this clone: The sample has other DNA sequences that encode this CDR3 too. The J gene is TRBJ1-5, the V gene TRBV2; TRBD1 aligns across 11 bases. The ends lost 6 bases at V and 5 bases at J; junction bases unmatched: 3. Germline lookup yields CDR1 SNHLY and CDR2 FYNNEI. The CDR3 loop spans 14 amino acids. The chain's CDR3 is CASSGTGGDQPQHF. CDR3 bases: TGTGCCAGCAGCGGGACAGGGGGTGATCAGCCCCAGCATTTT.

This chain joins TRBV30 and TRBJ1-1; tentative D call: TRBD1 (5 bases). This CDR3 comprises 12 residues. Germline V gives CDR1 GTSNPN, CDR2 SVGIG (reference sequence). Deletions cut 5 bases from V and 3 bases from J, with 10 bases between. The CDR3 DNA reads as TGTGCCTGGTGGGGCGACGACACTGAAGCTTTCTTT. This codes for CAWWGDDTEAFF.

The rearrangement joins TRBV2 to TRBJ2-5; TRBD2 matches 9 bases. CDR1 and CDR2 (germline): SNHLY, FYNNEI. This CDR3 contains 16 residues. The V and J ends lost 3 bases and 5 bases, in that order; junction bases with no gene match: 10. CDR3 bases: TGTGCCAGCAGTGAGATGTGGCTAGCGGGGATGGAGACCCAGTACTTC. Translation: CASSEMWLAGMETQYF.

The chain is built from TRBV5-1 and TRBJ2-5; TRBD1 is a possible D gene (5 bases). CDR1 and CDR2 (germline): SGHRS, YFSETQ. Trimming left V 0 bases short and J 3 bases short, with 9 bases between. This CDR3 is built from 14 residues. The DNA of the CDR3 is TGCGCCAGCAGCTTGGGGCAGGGTAAAGAGACCCAGTACTTC. Its translation: CASSLGQGKETQYF.

The gene calls are TRBV11-3 and TRBJ2-1, with D tentatively TRBD2 (7 bases). The CDR3 has 15 residues. The ends were cut back, 2 bases at V and 7 bases at J, with 15 bases in the middle. Germline lookup yields CDR1 SGHNT and CDR2 YENEEA. The CDR3 DNA reads TGTGCCAGCAGCTTACTAGGGGGGGCCTTTAATGAGCAGTTCTTC. As protein: CASSLLGGAFNEQFF.

The rearrangement uses TRBV7-3 and TRBJ2-2; D unresolved. Trimming removed 5 bases at V and 2 bases at J, with 9 bases between. Germline CDR1 SGHTA, CDR2 FQGTGA. This CDR3 has 14 amino acids. The CDR3 nucleotides read TGTGCCAGCAGCCTAAACAGTAACACCGGGGAGCTGTTTTTT. Its protein product is CASSLNSNTGELFF.

The J gene is TRBJ2-3, the V gene TRBV7-9; D is uncertain. V was trimmed by 2 bases and J by 1 base, leaving 13 bases between them. Germline-derived CDR1 and CDR2 are SEHNR and FQNEAQ (reference sequence). There are 16 residues in the CDR3. CDR3 DNA sequence: TGTGCCAGCAGCTTAATGGAGTCCGCGGGCACAGATACGCAGTATTTT. This sequence encodes CASSLMESAGTDTQYF.

J is TRBJ2-3 and V is TRBV5-1, with a possible D match to TRBD2 (6 bases). V lost 0 bases to trimming and J lost 1 base, with 6 bases between them. Per germline, CDR1 SGHRS and CDR2 YFSETQ. The CDR3 runs 14 residues. CDR3 sequence reads: CASSLERGTDTQYF. CDR3 DNA sequence: TGCGCCAGCAGCTTGGAGCGGGGCACAGATACGCAGTATTTT.

The chain links TRBV6-2 or TRBV6-3 to TRBJ2-1; the match to TRBD1 covers 7 bases. With 0 bases clipped from V and 8 bases from J, the junction kept 10 bases outside the gene matches. Germline CDR1 reads MNHEY; CDR2 reads SVGEGT. The CDR3 extends over 16 amino acids. The CDR3 region has the DNA TGTGCCAGCAGTTACTCGAAGAGGGGGCTGTACGATGAGCAGTTCTTC. It specifies CASSYSKRGLYDEQFF.

The J gene is TRBJ1-2, the V gene TRBV29-1; 7 nucleotides line up with TRBD1. Germline CDR1 and CDR2: SQVTM and ANQGSEA. There are 13 residues in the CDR3. The ends lost 2 bases at V and 6 bases at J; junction bases unmatched: 6. CDR3 loop: CSVETRQGDGYTF. CDR3 in DNA: TGCAGCGTTGAAACCCGACAGGGAGATGGCTACACCTTC.

The chain links TRBV3-1 (or the pseudogene TRBV3-2) to TRBJ2-7, with a possible D match to TRBD1 (5 bases). The CDR3 runs 13 residues. Germline V lookup: CDR1 LGHDT, CDR2 YNNKEL (reference sequence). The V gene lost 4 bases and the J gene lost 4 bases, with 11 bases spanning the gap. The CDR3, as DNA: TGTGCCAGCAGCCGAACCCAGGGATACGAGCAGTACTTC. Protein: CASSRTQGYEQYF.

This chain uses TRBV6-1 with TRBJ1-2; D possibly corresponds to TRBD1 (5 bases). The CDR3 totals 13 residues. Germline CDR1 MNHNS, CDR2 SASEGT. V was clipped by 0 bases and J by 5 bases, with 7 bases between them. The CDR3 sequence is CASSEAGGYGYTF. In DNA form, the CDR3 reads TGTGCCAGCAGTGAAGCCGGGGGGTATGGCTACACCTTC.

The rearrangement links TRBV19 to TRBJ1-2; D may be TRBD1 (6 bases). Germline V gene data show CDR1 as LNHDA and CDR2 as SQIVND (reference sequence). The length of the CDR3 is 15 residues. V was shortened by 2 bases and J by 2 bases, with 12 bases between the two germline ends. CDR3 sequence reads: CASSISGHINYGYTF. CDR3 coding DNA: TGTGCCAGTAGTATATCGGGACACATCAACTATGGCTACACCTTC.